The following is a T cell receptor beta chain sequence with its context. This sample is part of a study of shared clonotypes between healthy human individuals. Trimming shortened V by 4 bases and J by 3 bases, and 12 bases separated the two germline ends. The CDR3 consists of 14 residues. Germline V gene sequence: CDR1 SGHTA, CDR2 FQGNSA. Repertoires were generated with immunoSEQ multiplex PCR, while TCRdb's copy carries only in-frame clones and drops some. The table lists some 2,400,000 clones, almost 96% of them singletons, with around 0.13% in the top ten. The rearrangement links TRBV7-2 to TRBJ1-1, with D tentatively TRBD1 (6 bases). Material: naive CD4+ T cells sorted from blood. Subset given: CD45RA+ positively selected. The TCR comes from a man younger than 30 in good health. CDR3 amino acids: CASSSDNRDTEAFF. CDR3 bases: TGTGCCAGCAGCTCCGATAACAGGGACACTGAAGCTTTCTTT.